Presented here are 21 T cell receptor beta chains from one specimen sequenced in a study of siplizumab effects on memory and regulatory T cells. Measured with immunoSEQ multiplex PCR; TCRdb has only the in-frame clones, and not every one. This table has about 100,000 clones, about 90% appearing once. The specimen sequenced was CD4+ T cells sorted from blood. These receptors all come from a human donor in good health. Some clones in this sample may be carry-over from other donors' samples.

The chain links TRBV11-2 to TRBJ2-7; no reliable D call. CDR3 length: 12 amino acids. CDR1 and CDR2 from the germline V gene are SGHAT and FQNNGV. The V end was cut by 3 bases, the J end by 7 bases, with 10 bases between. Here the CDR3 reads CASSFHLGEQYF. For the CDR3, the DNA is TGTGCCAGCAGCTTCCATTTGGGGGAGCAGTACTTC. Supplemented by reference TRBV11-2 and TRBJ2-7, the full variable domain reads EAGVAQSPRYKIIEKRQSVAFWCNPISGHATLYWYQQILGQGPKLLIQFQNNGVVDDSQLPKDRFSAERLKGVDSTLKIQPAKLEDSAVYLCASSFHLGEQYFGPGTRLTVT.

This CDR3 reads CASSQSGGPSYEQYF. The CDR3, as DNA: TGCGCCAGCAGCCAATCCGGGGGGCCCTCCTACGAGCAGTACTTC. The rearrangement links TRBV4-1 to TRBJ2-7, with D tentatively TRBD2 (7 bases). Trimming shortened V by 2 bases and J by 0 bases, and 11 bases separated the two germline ends. The CDR3 contains 15 residues. Germline-derived CDR1 and CDR2 are MGHRA and YSYEKL.

Comments on this clone: This probably arose from a read error, given a far larger clone one base away. This chain uses TRBV28 with TRBJ1-5, with D maybe TRBD1 (6 bases). CDR1 and CDR2 from the germline V gene are MDHEN and SYDVKM. CDR3 length: 13 residues. Trimming stripped 4 bases from V and 2 bases from J, with 6 bases between. The CDR3, as DNA: TGTGCCAGCAGTTCAGGGGGCAATCAGCCCCAGCATTTT. This sequence encodes CASSSGGNQPQHF.

The V and J genes are TRBV28 and TRBJ1-2, with D perhaps matching TRBD1 (5 bases). Trimming stripped 2 bases from V and 5 bases from J, with 6 bases between. Germline loops: CDR1 MDHEN, CDR2 SYDVKM. The CDR3 contains 12 residues. The CDR3 protein is CASSLRGYGYTF. The CDR3, as DNA: TGTGCCAGCAGTTTAAGGGGATATGGCTACACCTTC.

The genes are TRBV6-5 and TRBJ2-5; D unclear. The V gene's germline CDR1 is MNHEY and CDR2 SVGAGI. The CDR3 totals 13 residues. Trimming shortened V by 7 bases and J by 7 bases, and 16 bases separated the two germline ends. The CDR3 nucleotides read TGTGCCAGCACTAGAGAGAGATCAGGGACCCAGTACTTC. Translation gives CASTRERSGTQYF.

The chain uses TRBV30 and TRBJ2-5; TRBD2 aligns across 7 bases. This CDR3 contains 14 residues. J lost 5 bases, V lost 4 bases, and 10 bases had no gene match. Germline V lookup: CDR1 GTSNPN, CDR2 SVGIG (reference sequence). This CDR3 reads CAWTRGSIGETQYF. CDR3 bases: TGTGCCTGGACGCGCGGGAGTATCGGGGAGACCCAGTACTTC.

V usage is TRBV30 and J usage is TRBJ1-4; no clear D gene. Germline CDR1 and CDR2: GTSNPN and SVGIG (reference sequence). The CDR3 runs 12 residues. Between the trimmed V and J ends, which lost 0 bases and 6 bases, there was a span of 5 bases. The CDR3 DNA follows: TGTGCCTGGAGTGTGAGAGATGAAAAACTGTTTTTT. This sequence encodes CAWSVRDEKLFF.

This sequence joins TRBV6-4 and TRBJ1-5; D is unresolved. Trimming stripped 3 bases from V and 6 bases from J, with 9 bases between. The CDR3 is 13 amino acids. CDR1 is MRHNA, CDR2 SNTAGT, per germline. Here the CDR3 DNA reads TGTGCCAGCAGTGAGGAGTCGGGTCAGCCCCAGCATTTT. It codes for CASSEESGQPQHF.

The CDR3 DNA follows: TGCGCCAGCAGCCAGACAGGGGGCATTTATGGCTACACCTTC. Its translation: CASSQTGGIYGYTF. The chain employs TRBV5-1 and TRBJ1-2, with 10 bases lining up with TRBD1. The CDR3 totals 14 residues. Germline V gene sequence: CDR1 SGHRS, CDR2 YFSETQ. Trimming took 4 bases from V and 5 from J; bases not matched to a gene: 5.

This chain connects TRBV7-8 to TRBJ2-5; the D gene is possibly TRBD2 (7 bases). The V end lost 5 bases, the J end lost 3 bases, and 25 bases lay between the germline ends. The CDR3 loop spans 18 amino acids. CDR1 and CDR2 (germline): SGHVS, FQNEAQ. CDR3 coding DNA: TGTGCCAGCAGCCCACGGCTTGTGGGTGGGGGGGACAAAGAGACCCAGTACTTC. Residues: CASSPRLVGGGDKETQYF.

The chain links TRBV29-1 to TRBJ1-5; 7 bases fit TRBD1. The CDR3 totals 12 residues. From germline, CDR1 is SQVTM and CDR2 ANQGSEA. CDR3 protein: CSVRGNNQPQHF. The CDR3 DNA reads as TGCAGTGTCAGGGGGAACAATCAGCCCCAGCATTTT.

V is TRBV9 and J is TRBJ2-5; D assignment may be TRBD1 or TRBD2 (5 bases each). Trimming pared 0 bases from V and 9 bases from J, leaving 18 bases between. The CDR3 is 15 residues long. Germline CDR1 SGDLS, CDR2 YYNGEE. CDR3 loop: CASSVASGPEFAQYF. The CDR3 bases are TGTGCCAGCAGCGTAGCTTCGGGACCCGAGTTTGCCCAGTACTTC. Combining the CDR3 with reference TRBV9 and TRBJ2-5 gives the whole variable domain DSGVTQTPKHLITATGQRVTLRCSPRSGDLSVYWYQQSLDQGLQFLIQYYNGEERAKGNILERFSAQQFPDLHSELNLSSLELGDSALYFCASSVASGPEFAQYFGPGTRLLVL.

The chain couples TRBV4-1 to TRBJ2-7; 9 bases align to TRBD1. Per the germline V gene, CDR1 is MGHRA and CDR2 is YSYEKL. The trim removed 1 base at V and 1 base at J, leaving 5 bases unmatched. The CDR3 is 16 amino acids. CDR3 protein: CASSQGSGTGSYEQYF. CDR3 nucleotide sequence: TGCGCCAGCAGCCAAGGTTCCGGGACAGGGTCCTACGAGCAGTACTTC.

The genes are TRBV11-3 and TRBJ2-7; D possibly corresponds to TRBD1 (6 bases). The V and J ends lost 0 bases and 3 bases respectively, with 12 bases between them. The CDR3 is 15 residues long. Germline V lookup: CDR1 SGHNT, CDR2 YENEEA. CDR3 nucleotide sequence: TGTGCCAGCAGCTTAGAAGTTCCGGGACACTACGAGCAGTACTTC. This sequence encodes CASSLEVPGHYEQYF. The complete variable domain, with remaining parts taken from reference TRBV11-3 and TRBJ2-7, reads EAGVVQSPRYKIIEKKQPVAFWCNPISGHNTLYWYLQNLGQGPELLIRYENEEAVDDSQLPKDRFSAERLKGVDSTLKIQPAELGDSAVYLCASSLEVPGHYEQYFGPGTRLTVT.

J is TRBJ2-7 and V is TRBV2; TRBD2 aligns across 13 bases. V lost 6 bases and J lost 5; bases outside the gene matches: 4. From germline, CDR1 is SNHLY and CDR2 FYNNEI. The CDR3 is 14 residues long. CDR3: CASRAGTSGNEQYF. The CDR3 nucleotides are TGTGCCAGCAGGGCCGGGACTAGCGGGAACGAGCAGTACTTC. The variable domain in full, with the rest retrieved from reference TRBV2 and TRBJ2-7, is EPEVTQTPSHQVTQMGQEVILRCVPISNHLYFYWYRQILGQKVEFLVSFYNNEISEKSEIFDDQFSVERPDGSNFTLKIRSTKLEDSAMYFCASRAGTSGNEQYFGPGTRLTVT.

DNA of the CDR3: TGTGCCAGTAAAACGGCGGGACAGGGTTTGTATGGCTACACCTTC. Residues: CASKTAGQGLYGYTF. The J gene is TRBJ1-2, the V gene TRBV19; TRBD1 matches 9 bases. There are 15 residues in the CDR3. The V segment lost 7 bases and the J segment 5 bases; nucleotides outside the gene matches: 11. Germline CDR1 LNHDA, CDR2 SQIVND (reference sequence).

The chain carries TRBV2 and TRBJ2-7, with D maybe TRBD2 (6 bases). The CDR3 spans 16 residues. Germline V gene sequence: CDR1 SNHLY, CDR2 FYNNEI. Trimming stripped 3 bases from V and 0 bases from J, with 15 bases between. CDR3 protein: CASSDFGSPNSYEQYF. DNA of the CDR3: TGTGCCAGCAGTGACTTCGGGAGCCCGAACTCCTACGAGCAGTACTTC.

The rearrangement uses TRBV5-6 and TRBJ2-1; possible D gene TRBD2, 5 bases. The V end lost 4 bases, the J end lost 15 bases, and 14 bases lay between the germline ends. Germline assignment: CDR1 SGHDT and CDR2 YYEEEE. CDR3 size: 11 residues. CDR3: CASSDEGVPFF. The CDR3 DNA reads TGTGCCAGCAGCGACGAGGGTGTTCCGTTCTTC.

The CDR3 loop is CASSQGTDWDTQYF. The CDR3 coding sequence is TGTGCCAGCAGCCAAGGCACGGATTGGGATACGCAGTATTTT. The chain couples TRBV4-2 to TRBJ2-3; D is ambiguous. In germline, CDR1 is LGHNA, CDR2 YNFKEQ. CDR3 length: 14 amino acids. V shed 1 base and J shed 6 bases, with 11 bases lying between them.

The CDR3 here is CASHPGGSPGDEQFF. DNA for the CDR3: TGTGCCAGTCATCCGGGGGGCTCCCCGGGGGATGAGCAGTTCTTC. The rearrangement joins TRBV19 to TRBJ2-1, with D perhaps matching TRBD2 (7 bases). The CDR3 runs to 15 residues. The V and J ends lost 8 bases and 8 bases respectively, with 22 bases between them. Germline CDR1 is LNHDA and CDR2 is SQIVND (reference sequence).

The rearrangement links TRBV28 to TRBJ1-5; possibly TRBD1 for D (5 bases). Germline values: CDR1 MDHEN, CDR2 SYDVKM. The CDR3 loop spans 19 amino acids. Trimming pared 10 bases from V and 0 bases from J, leaving 28 bases between. CDR3 in amino acids: CATKGYQETLLHSNQPQHF. For the CDR3, the DNA is TGTGCCACCAAGGGGTATCAGGAGACTCTGCTCCATAGCAATCAGCCCCAGCATTTT.